The sequence of this T cell receptor (beta chain) was determined in a study of cytomegalovirus exposure and HLA in healthy donors. General study points: In a later analysis, an Asian-associated ancestry cluster reportedly showed fewer N-insertions than the roughly 700-donor mean.

As to this clone: Antigen unknown.

Germline V gives CDR1 SNHLY, CDR2 FYNNEI. V lost 7 bases to trimming and J lost 0 bases, with 13 bases between them. This CDR3 contains 15 residues. Primers: 60 Vbeta forward and 13 Jbeta reverse. Sequenced by immunoSEQ multiplex PCR; TCRdb stores in-frame clones only, minus some. The sample contains around 160,000 clones, around 79% of which appear only once. The chain employs TRBV2 and TRBJ1-3; D is possibly TRBD1 (6 bases). This sequence originates from a woman in her thirties or forties in good health and CMV-seropositive. What was sequenced was PBMCs. The CDR3 spells CASKALRGSGNTIYF. The CDR3 DNA follows: TGTGCCAGCAAAGCGCTCAGGGGCTCTGGAAACACCATATATTTT.